The 27 T cell receptor beta chains in this list originate from one sample, sequenced in a study of T cells after yellow fever vaccination. MiXCR, run by TCRdb on the 5' RACE reads, gives a single entry per CDR3 protein. Of a few hundred thousand distinct CDR3 sequences listed, about 6.6% are singletons. This specimen consisted of PBMCs, obtained about 41 days after the first yellow fever vaccination. All receptors come from a man younger than 30 who received the YFV17D yellow fever vaccine.

This clonotype was detected ten times or more. The chain recombines TRBV10-2 with TRBJ1-4; D unresolved. There are 8 residues in the CDR3. The germline CDR1 and CDR2 sequences are WSHSY and SAAADI. V shed 8 bases and J shed 13 bases, with 5 bases lying between them. The CDR3 reads CASEALFF. The CDR3 DNA reads as TGCGCCAGCGAAGCACTGTTTTTT.

In this sample, this clonotype turned up many times. The chain is built from TRBV7-9 and TRBJ2-4; no clear D gene. The V gene's germline CDR1 is SEHNR and CDR2 FQNEAQ (reference sequence). The CDR3 is 13 residues long. V gave up 5 bases and J gave up 2 bases, with 7 bases separating them. CDR3 region: CASSRPSKNIQYF. CDR3 DNA sequence: TGTGCCAGCAGCCGCCCCTCCAAAAACATTCAGTACTTC.

The chain couples TRBV27 to TRBJ1-1; no clear D. The V gene's germline CDR1 is MNHEY and CDR2 SMNVEV (reference sequence). The germline V and J ends were trimmed by 11 bases and 5 bases, with 24 bases remaining between them. This CDR3 region has 15 residues. The CDR3 region has the DNA TGTGCCGGCCTGATGACAAACCCGTCGGGGACTGAAGCTTTCTTT. Its translation is CAGLMTNPSGTEAFF.

This clonotype was counted a few times. This chain links TRBV24-1 with TRBJ2-1, with TRBD1 identical over 9 bases. The CDR3 sequence is 13 residues long. Germline loops: CDR1 KGHDR, CDR2 SFDVKD. The trim removed 3 bases at V and 8 bases at J, leaving 1 base unmatched. This CDR3 reads CATSDRTGDEQFF. The CDR3, as DNA: TGTGCCACCAGTGATCGGACAGGGGATGAGCAGTTCTTC.

The chain links TRBV20-1 to TRBJ1-6, with D perhaps matching TRBD1 (5 bases). This CDR3 is built from 16 residues. The V and J ends lost 0 bases and 8 bases respectively, with 17 bases between them. Germline V gene sequence: CDR1 DFQATT, CDR2 SNEGSKA (reference sequence). The CDR3 protein is CSARDPLTAFYSPLHF. CDR3 DNA: TGCAGTGCTAGAGACCCATTGACAGCCTTCTATTCACCCCTCCACTTT.

This clonotype was seen ten or more times. The rearrangement joins TRBV5-1 to TRBJ2-1, with 10 bases aligning to TRBD1. This CDR3 has 16 amino acids. Unmatched junction bases numbered 9, after V lost 1 base and J lost 8 bases. Germline CDR1 is SGHRS and CDR2 is YFSETQ. The CDR3, as DNA: TGCGCCAGCAGCTTGTATCACCCGACAGGGGGCGATGAGCAGTTCTTC. Amino acids: CASSLYHPTGGDEQFF.

About this clonotype itself: Possible read error: a much larger clone is one base away. The conserved phenylalanine or tryptophan normally closing the CDR3 is absent here, so this likely arose from a read error. The rearrangement uses TRBV27 and TRBJ2-7, with 7 bases matching TRBD1. The CDR3 length is 14 residues. CDR1 is MNHEY and CDR2 is SMNVEV in the germline V gene (reference sequence). J gave up 2 bases and V 2 bases, and 3 bases lay outside the gene matches. The DNA of the CDR3 is TGTGCCAGCAGTTTACAGGGGGACGCCTACGAGCAGTACCTC. Protein sequence: CASSLQGDAYEQYL.

The J gene is TRBJ1-1, the V gene TRBV5-5; perhaps TRBD1 as D (5 bases). There are 14 residues in the CDR3. Germline CDR1 SGHKS, CDR2 YYEKEE (reference sequence). The V end was cut by 1 base, the J end by 4 bases, with 11 bases between. CDR3 coding DNA: TGTGCCAGCAGCTTGTGGGGGACCTTCACTGAAGCTTTCTTT. It codes for CASSLWGTFTEAFF.

This clonotype was detected ten times or more. The rearrangement joins TRBV27 to TRBJ1-5; D is unclear. The germline gives CDR1 MNHEY, CDR2 SMNVEV (reference sequence). With 6 bases removed from V and 2 bases from J, the gap between germline ends came to 14 bases. The CDR3 is made up of 15 amino acids. In DNA form, the CDR3 reads TGTGCCAGCAGGGACTCAGGTCGGGGCAATCAGCCCCAGCATTTT. Its protein is CASRDSGRGNQPQHF.

The rearrangement joins TRBV5-6 to TRBJ2-7; 9 bases map to TRBD1. J was trimmed by 4 bases and V by 0 bases; bases with no gene match: 2. This CDR3 spans 14 amino acids. CDR1 is SGHDT and CDR2 is YYEEEE in the germline V gene. CDR3 residues: CASSLDRGPYEQYV. CDR3 DNA: TGTGCCAGCAGCTTGGACAGGGGGCCTTACGAGCAGTACGTC.

This clonotype showed up just a few times. In DNA, the CDR3 is TGCGCCAGCAGCCCGTGGGCCACAGATACGCAGTATTTT. This sequence encodes CASSPWATDTQYF. V and J are TRBV5-1 and TRBJ2-3; the D is unclear. With 4 bases removed from V and 2 bases from J, the gap between germline ends came to 8 bases. Germline V gene sequence: CDR1 SGHRS, CDR2 YFSETQ. This CDR3 region has 13 residues.

The chain links TRBV29-1 to TRBJ1-1, with TRBD1 as a possible D gene (5 bases). The CDR3 is 14 amino acids. The V gene's germline CDR1 is SQVTM and CDR2 ANQGSEA. V lost 4 bases, J lost 4 bases, and 16 bases lay in between. The CDR3 DNA follows: TGCAGCGTTGCGGGTCCAGGGATGGGCACTGAAGCTTTCTTT. Translated, it gives CSVAGPGMGTEAFF.

The gene calls are TRBV20-1 and TRBJ2-1, with 7 bases matching TRBD2. V lost 2 bases and J lost 3; bases outside the gene matches: 7. This CDR3 is built from 15 residues. Germline-derived CDR1 and CDR2 are DFQATT and SNEGSKA (reference sequence). CDR3 region: CSARNWRGSYNEQFF. For the CDR3, the DNA is TGCAGTGCTAGAAATTGGCGGGGGAGCTACAATGAGCAGTTCTTC.

This chain uses TRBV6-6 with TRBJ1-1; no reliable D call. The CDR3 loop spans 12 amino acids. In germline, CDR1 is MNHNY, CDR2 SVGAGI (reference sequence). V gave up 2 bases and J gave up 2 bases, with 3 bases separating them. The CDR3 reads CASSYHNTEAFF. DNA for the CDR3: TGTGCCAGCAGTTACCATAACACTGAAGCTTTCTTT.

The rearrangement joins TRBV3-1 to TRBJ1-5; D is undetermined. The germline CDR1 and CDR2 sequences are LGHDT and YNNKEL (reference sequence). Trimming cost V 4 bases and J 3 bases, with 7 bases left between them. This CDR3 region has 13 residues. CDR3: CASSPMNNQPQHF. The CDR3 DNA reads TGTGCCAGCAGCCCAATGAACAATCAGCCCCAGCATTTT.

This clonotype occurred a few times. The gene calls are TRBV9 and TRBJ2-7; 10 bases agree with TRBD1. Germline CDR1 and CDR2: SGDLS and YYNGEE. The V and J ends lost 4 bases and 4 bases, in that order; junction bases with no gene match: 8. The CDR3 totals 15 residues. CDR3 DNA sequence: TGTGCCAGCAGCTCGGCCGGGACAGGGGTTTACGAGCAGTACTTC. As protein: CASSSAGTGVYEQYF.

Only a few counts were recorded for this clonotype. This chain joins TRBV2 and TRBJ1-5, with 7 bases that match TRBD1. The CDR3 has 15 amino acids. Germline V gives CDR1 SNHLY, CDR2 FYNNEI. Trimming cost V 4 bases and J 4 bases; bases outside gene matches: 7. CDR3 region: CASSGGQALNQPQHF. Written as DNA, the CDR3 is TGTGCCAGCAGTGGTGGACAGGCTTTGAATCAGCCCCAGCATTTT. Full variable domain (missing parts from reference TRBV2 and TRBJ1-5): EPEVTQTPSHQVTQMGQEVILRCVPISNHLYFYWYRQILGQKVEFLVSFYNNEISEKSEIFDDQFSVERPDGSNFTLKIRSTKLEDSAMYFCASSGGQALNQPQHFGDGTRLSIL.

The chain couples TRBV20-1 to TRBJ2-2, with TRBD2 matching over 8 bases. The germline V gene has CDR1 DFQATT and CDR2 SNEGSKA (reference sequence). Trimming took 5 bases from V and 4 from J; bases not matched to a gene: 6. This CDR3 is 14 amino acids long. The CDR3 DNA follows: TGCAGTGCTGGTAGCGGGACGAGCACCGGGGAGCTGTTTTTT. This sequence encodes CSAGSGTSTGELFF.

This clonotype was picked up a small number of times. The chain recombines TRBV6-1 with TRBJ1-2, with 8 bases that match TRBD1. V shed 7 bases, J shed 4 bases, and the junction held 8 bases outside the gene matches. The V gene's germline CDR1 is MNHNS and CDR2 SASEGT. The CDR3 has 14 residues. For the CDR3, the DNA is TGTGCCAGCAATACCTTGGGACAGGCCTATGGCTACACCTTC. This sequence encodes CASNTLGQAYGYTF.

The gene calls are TRBV7-2 and TRBJ2-3; D gene ambiguous. The germline gives CDR1 SGHTA, CDR2 FQGNSA. V was cut by 1 base and J by 4 bases, with 6 bases left in between. The CDR3 runs 13 residues. CDR3: CASSLVRPDTQYF. CDR3 bases: TGTGCCAGCAGCTTAGTTAGGCCAGATACGCAGTATTTT.

As regards this clonotype: A read error may explain this, as a much larger clone is one base away. The V and J genes are TRBV7-6 and TRBJ2-1; 10 bases match TRBD2. The CDR3 totals 15 residues. Germline CDR1 reads SGHVS; CDR2 reads FNYEAQ. CDR3: CASSSGTSVYKEQFF. In nucleotides, the CDR3 is TGTGCCAGCAGCTCTGGGACTAGCGTTTACAAAGAGCAGTTCTTC.

This clonotype was counted ten times or more. The J gene is TRBJ2-7, the V gene TRBV4-1; 9 nucleotides match TRBD2. Trimming at V came to 1 base and at J to 7 bases, leaving 8 bases not matched to a gene. CDR1 and CDR2 from the germline V gene are MGHRA and YSYEKL. This CDR3 is built from 15 residues. CDR3 protein: CASSQGPGTSWEQYF. The CDR3 bases are TGCGCCAGCAGCCAAGGGCCCGGGACTAGCTGGGAGCAGTACTTC.

V gene TRBV7-2 combines with J gene TRBJ2-1; possibly TRBD1 for D (5 bases). The germline V gene has CDR1 SGHTA and CDR2 FQGNSA. There are 14 residues in the CDR3. Trimming pared 2 bases from V and 5 bases from J, leaving 10 bases between. The DNA of the CDR3 is TGTGCCAGCAGCTTAACCACAGGAAACAATGAGCAGTTCTTC. This encodes CASSLTTGNNEQFF.

CDR3 DNA sequence: TGTGCCAGCAGTTACGCGCTCGATTACCCTAGCACAGATACGCAGTATTTT. Translated, it gives CASSYALDYPSTDTQYF. The rearrangement uses TRBV6-5 and TRBJ2-3; D gene unclear. The CDR3 loop spans 17 amino acids. CDR1 is MNHEY and CDR2 is SVGAGI in the germline V gene. V shed 2 bases and J shed 0 bases, with 15 bases lying between them.

This clonotype was counted many times. The rearrangement uses TRBV19 and TRBJ1-2; 7 bases line up with TRBD1. Germline trimming cut 5 bases from V and 9 bases from J; bases unmatched to any gene: 9. The CDR3 length is 13 residues. Germline V gene sequence: CDR1 LNHDA, CDR2 SQIVND (reference sequence). DNA for the CDR3: TGTGCCAGTAGTGCCGACAGGGTTTTGAGCTACACCTTC. Translating gives CASSADRVLSYTF.

This clonotype was detected only a few times. The DNA of the CDR3 is TGCGCCAGCAGCCAGGCATCACAGGGGGCGTACACTGAAGCTTTCTTT. The encoded protein is CASSQASQGAYTEAFF. The genes are TRBV4-3 and TRBJ1-1, with TRBD1 matching 9 bases. The CDR3 consists of 16 residues. V shed 3 bases and J 3 bases; nucleotides not matched to a gene: 8. CDR1 LGHNA and CDR2 YSLEER come from the germline V gene.

In this sample, this clonotype turned up many times. The chain combines TRBV6-1 with TRBJ2-4; no clear D gene. V dropped 6 bases and J dropped 1 base, with 13 bases sitting between them. This CDR3 is built from 15 residues. Germline V gene lookup returns CDR1 MNHNS and CDR2 SASEGT. The CDR3 protein is CASSRGQLAKNIQYF. DNA for the CDR3: TGTGCCAGCAGCCGAGGTCAACTGGCCAAAAACATTCAGTACTTC.